Detailed here is one TCR beta chain. This sample stems from a study of blood T cell repertoires in COVID-19. Whole-study context: There were acute and convalescent COVID-19 samples, and they came from the United States, Italy and Spain. T cells, B-cell-depleted T cells, or PBMCs supplied cDNA or gDNA.

This CDR3 spans 15 amino acids. Germline V gives CDR1 LNHDA, CDR2 SQIVND (reference sequence). V lost 10 bases and J 1 base, leaving 16 bases between the germline ends. Per the authors' pipeline: Estimates of nucleated cell counts were drawn from the amplification of reference gene primers. Clones were read by immunoSEQ multiplex PCR, and TCRdb kept only the in-frame ones, dropping some. That table furnishes V, J and clone size, whereas the DNA furnished D and trimming. The data show around 94,000 clones, roughly nine tenths seen once. Sequencing was performed on peripheral blood. The receptor's source is a man between 50 and 59 years old with active COVID-19. The chain combines TRBV19 with TRBJ2-2; weak D call: TRBD2 (6 bases). CDR3 region: CATYGGPRNTGELFF. CDR3 in DNA: TGTGCCACCTACGGGGGACCGCGGAACACCGGGGAGCTGTTTTTT.